The 22 T cell receptor beta chains presented below share a single source sample, sequenced in a study of blood T cells in healthy people across ages. Primers used in a second PCR of about 7 to 12 cycles were a sample-barcoded 5' primer and a J-beta primer mix. TCRdb itself ran the 5' RACE reads through MiXCR, one entry per CDR3 protein. The sample lists hundreds of thousands of distinct CDR3 sequences; 25% to 30% were seen once. Sequencing was performed on blood. All receptors derive from a woman older than 75 in good health.

This clonotype appeared many times. The gene calls are TRBV7-2 and TRBJ2-1, with 8 bases that match TRBD2. CDR3 length: 14 residues. The ends lost 5 bases at V and 7 bases at J; junction bases unmatched: 7. Germline values: CDR1 SGHTA, CDR2 FQGNSA. DNA for the CDR3: TGTGCCAGCAGCCCTAGCGGGCGAGGGAATGAGCAGTTCTTC. Encoded protein: CASSPSGRGNEQFF. Full variable domain (remainder filled in from reference TRBV7-2 and TRBJ2-1): GAGVSQSPSNKVTEKGKDVELRCDPISGHTALYWYRQSLGQGLEFLIYFQGNSAPDKSGLPSDRFSAERTGGSVSTLTIQRTQQEDSAVYLCASSPSGRGNEQFFGPGTRLTVL.

This clonotype was counted many times. The chain couples TRBV6-2 or TRBV6-3 to TRBJ1-2; no definite D call. The CDR3 loop spans 14 amino acids. V lost 5 bases and J lost 4, with 14 bases in between. Germline CDR1 reads MNHEY; CDR2 reads SVGEGT. In nucleotides, the CDR3 is TGTGCCAGCAGTGCGCGACAATCGCTCTATGGCTACACCTTC. As protein: CASSARQSLYGYTF.

The table lists this clonotype with many counts. V usage is TRBV14 and J usage is TRBJ2-3, with unresolved D. CDR3 length equals 15 residues. The germline V and J ends were trimmed by 0 bases and 2 bases, with 9 bases remaining between them. Germline values: CDR1 SGHDN, CDR2 FVKESK. DNA of the CDR3: TGTGCCAGCAGCCAAGACCGGCGGTACACAGATACGCAGTATTTT. It encodes CASSQDRRYTDTQYF.

This clonotype was recorded at least ten times. The rearrangement joins TRBV29-1 to TRBJ2-1; 11 bases agree with TRBD1. The CDR3 sequence is 16 residues long. Trimming removed 2 bases from V and 7 bases from J; junction bases left unmatched: 10. Looked up from germline, CDR1 is SQVTM and CDR2 is ANQGSEA. The DNA of the CDR3 is TGCAGCGTTGAAAGCTATGGACAGGGGGCGCGGAATGAGCAGTTCTTC. It is translated as CSVESYGQGARNEQFF.

Note on this clonotype: This sequence may be a read error, since a much larger clone differs from it by one base. The chain employs TRBV6-6 and TRBJ2-3; 7 bases fit TRBD1. The CDR3 length is 13 residues. Germline V gene lookup returns CDR1 MNHNY and CDR2 SVGAGI (reference sequence). The CDR3 loop reads CASSRQGSNTRYF. The CDR3, as DNA: TGTGCCAGCAGTCGACAGGGCTCTAATACGCGGTATTTT.

This clonotype was seen ten or more times. The gene calls are TRBV20-1 and TRBJ2-1; no definite D call. The V end lost 3 bases, the J end lost 7 bases, and 13 bases lay between the germline ends. Germline CDR1 is DFQATT and CDR2 is SNEGSKA (reference sequence). The CDR3 has 13 residues. The chain's CDR3 is CSASLNRVNEQFF. Written as DNA, the CDR3 is TGCAGTGCTAGCTTGAATAGAGTAAATGAGCAGTTCTTC.

The rearrangement links TRBV28 to TRBJ2-7; tentatively, D is TRBD1 (5 bases). Germline V gives CDR1 MDHEN, CDR2 SYDVKM. The CDR3 has 15 amino acids. V dropped 6 bases and J dropped 3 bases, with 18 bases sitting between them. CDR3 bases: TGTGCCAGCAGCCCCGAAGTTACAGGAAACTACGAGCAGTACTTC. Its protein product is CASSPEVTGNYEQYF.

Remarks on this clonotype: The junction differs from germline at one of its ends, possibly a read error. The rearrangement links TRBV18 to TRBJ2-4, with no clear D. This CDR3 spans 16 amino acids. CDR1 KGHSH and CDR2 LQKENI come from the germline V gene. In nucleotides, the CDR3 is TGTGTCAGCTCACCAAGGATGGACGTAGCCAAAAGCATTCAGTACTTC. It codes for CVSSPRMDVAKSIQYF.

This clonotype was seen a single time. Since a much larger clone is just one base distant, this may be a read error. The chain uses TRBV6-5 and TRBJ2-1; 8 bases are a match to TRBD2. Germline assignment: CDR1 MNHEY and CDR2 SVGAGI. The V segment lost 7 bases and the J segment 2 bases; nucleotides outside the gene matches: 4. The CDR3 length is 14 residues. The CDR3: CASMKRGTYNEQFF. The DNA for the CDR3 is TGTGCCAGCATGAAGCGGGGGACCTACAATGAGCAGTTCTTC.

J is TRBJ1-4 and V is TRBV7-2; TRBD1 is a possible D gene (6 bases). The CDR3 has 15 amino acids. The V gene lost 10 bases and the J gene lost 0 bases, with 15 bases spanning the gap. Germline assignment: CDR1 SGHTA and CDR2 FQGNSA. DNA for the CDR3: TGTGCCAACAACTTGAGGACAGCAACTAATGAAAAACTGTTTTTT. Translation: CANNLRTATNEKLFF.

Comment on this clonotype: One base away lies a much larger clone, so this may be a sequencing read error. The V and J genes are TRBV5-6 and TRBJ2-1; D gene ambiguous. From germline, CDR1 is SGHDT and CDR2 YYEEEE. The CDR3 loop spans 13 amino acids. The chain's CDR3 is CASSLATINAQFF. The CDR3 DNA reads as TGTGCCAGCAGCTTGGCGACCATCAATGCGCAGTTCTTC.

The CDR3 DNA is TGCGCCAGCAGCGAAAAGTTGAATGAGCAGTTCTTC. The encoded protein is CASSEKLNEQFF. The chain is built from TRBV5-1 and TRBJ2-1; unclear D gene. The V end lost 4 bases, the J end lost 7 bases, and 9 bases lay between the germline ends. The CDR3 consists of 12 residues. CDR1 is SGHRS and CDR2 is YFSETQ in the germline V gene.

The chain has TRBV9 and TRBJ2-1; no clear D gene. V was cut by 3 bases and J by 10 bases, with 8 bases left in between. CDR3 length: 11 residues. Germline V lookup: CDR1 SGDLS, CDR2 YYNGEE. This CDR3 reads CASSEPPEQFF. CDR3 sequence (DNA): TGTGCCAGCAGCGAGCCGCCGGAGCAGTTCTTC.

Turning to this clonotype: Given a much more abundant clone one base away, this may be a read error. The genes are TRBV29-1 and TRBJ1-5; D ambiguous. CDR1 SQVTM and CDR2 ANQGSEA come from the germline V gene. The V end was cut by 4 bases, the J end by 4 bases, with 14 bases between. The CDR3 is 14 amino acids. CDR3 coding DNA: TGCAGCGTTGTACCAGACGAGGCGAATCAGCCCCAGCATTTT. This encodes CSVVPDEANQPQHF.

Turning to this clonotype: A much more abundant neighbour one base away suggests this may be a read error. Without the conserved terminal phenylalanine or tryptophan, this CDR3 likely stems from a read error. The chain couples TRBV28 to TRBJ2-4; tentatively, D is TRBD1 (5 bases). V was trimmed by 2 bases and J by 6 bases, leaving 11 bases between them. Germline V CDR1 and CDR2: MDHEN, SYDVKM. There are 14 residues in the CDR3. The CDR3 bases are TGTGCCAGCAGTTTAAAGAGAGACAGAAACATTCAGTACCTC. As protein: CASSLKRDRNIQYL.

Concerning this clonotype: A read error is possible here, since a much larger clone lies one base away. V is TRBV2 and J is TRBJ2-6; TRBD1 or TRBD2 may be the D gene (6 bases each). Trimming cost V 8 bases and J 4 bases, with 9 bases left between them. Germline CDR1 SNHLY, CDR2 FYNNEI. The CDR3 loop spans 13 amino acids. The CDR3, as DNA: TGTGCCAGCCCGGGGGCCGGGGCCAACGTCCTGACTTTC. Residues: CASPGAGANVLTF.

This clonotype was seen at least ten times. The V gene is TRBV10-3, the J gene TRBJ1-5; D gene uncertain. CDR1 and CDR2 (germline): ENHRY, SYGVKD. The CDR3 loop spans 14 amino acids. V dropped 2 bases and J dropped 4 bases, with 9 bases sitting between them. The CDR3, as DNA: TGTGCCATCAGTGAGCGGACGGGGAATCAGCCCCAGCATTTT. Amino acid sequence: CAISERTGNQPQHF.

The V and J genes are TRBV29-1 and TRBJ2-3; 8 bases map to TRBD1. This CDR3 is built from 14 residues. The V gene end was trimmed by 6 bases and the J gene end by 3 bases; junction bases not matched to a gene: 8. Germline values: CDR1 SQVTM, CDR2 ANQGSEA. In nucleotides, the CDR3 is TGCAGCGTCCTCGACAGGGGCTCGACAGATACGCAGTATTTT. Translating gives CSVLDRGSTDTQYF.

To note about this clonotype: Compared with germline, one end of the junction differs, possibly owing to a read error. This chain uses TRBV12-3 or TRBV12-4 with TRBJ2-3; D uncertain. CDR3 length: 14 residues. This CDR3 is CASSLTARTDAQYF. Written as DNA, the CDR3 is TGTGCCAGCAGTCTGACGGCTAGAACAGATGCGCAGTATTTT.

The chain has TRBV14 and TRBJ1-6; D is undetermined. The CDR3 runs 16 residues. Trimming removed 0 bases from V and 3 bases from J, with 9 bases in between. Germline loops: CDR1 SGHDN, CDR2 FVKESK. The DNA of the CDR3 is TGTGCCAGCAGCCAAGAGGGAGGCAACTATAATTCACCCCTCCACTTT. It codes for CASSQEGGNYNSPLHF.

This clonotype was counted ten times or more. The chain uses TRBV5-1 and TRBJ2-6; D gene unclear. V dropped 1 base and J dropped 5 bases, with 16 bases sitting between them. Germline V lookup: CDR1 SGHRS, CDR2 YFSETQ. The CDR3 loop spans 17 amino acids. This CDR3 reads CASSLNSHQSWANVLTF. CDR3 bases: TGCGCCAGCAGCTTGAATTCCCATCAGAGCTGGGCCAACGTCCTGACTTTC.

The chain recombines TRBV28 with TRBJ1-2; 7 nucleotides match TRBD1. CDR3 length equals 14 residues. In germline, CDR1 is MDHEN, CDR2 SYDVKM. V lost 2 bases, J lost 7 bases, and 7 bases stayed unmatched. The CDR3 DNA reads as TGTGCCAGCAGTTTAGCGAACAGGGGTATTGGCTACACCTTC. It specifies CASSLANRGIGYTF.